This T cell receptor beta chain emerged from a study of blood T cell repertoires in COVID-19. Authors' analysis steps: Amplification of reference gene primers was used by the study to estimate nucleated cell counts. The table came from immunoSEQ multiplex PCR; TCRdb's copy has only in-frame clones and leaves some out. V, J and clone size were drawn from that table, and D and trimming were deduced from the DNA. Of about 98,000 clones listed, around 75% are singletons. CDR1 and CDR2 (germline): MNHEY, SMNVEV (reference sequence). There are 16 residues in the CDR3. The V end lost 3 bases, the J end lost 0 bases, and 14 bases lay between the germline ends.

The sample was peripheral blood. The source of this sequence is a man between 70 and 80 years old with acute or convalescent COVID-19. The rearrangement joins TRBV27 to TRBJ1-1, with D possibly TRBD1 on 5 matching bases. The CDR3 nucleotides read TGTGCCAGCAGTTTTTCCCTCGGGGGGATGAACACTGAAGCTTTCTTT. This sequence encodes CASSFSLGGMNTEAFF.